This record concerns one TCR beta chain sequence. What it binds is not known. These data originate in a study of OX40 agonist ivuxolimab in advanced cancers. Data came from immunoSEQ multiplex PCR; TCRdb stores just in-frame clones and leaves some out. The data contain 95,000 to 100,000 clones, approximately 83% of them singletons. Findings and caveats of the study: Still undetermined is the antigen specificity of the expanded peripheral T cells.

Here the sequenced sample was CD4+ or CD8+ T cells sorted from blood, taken in a trial of the OX40 agonist ivuxolimab. The origin of this receptor is an adult with an advanced solid tumor such as melanoma, head and neck, liver or kidney cancer.

Here the CDR3 reads CASSSRQGGTEAFF. In DNA form, the CDR3 reads TGTGCCAGCAGCTCTAGACAGGGAGGCACTGAAGCTTTCTTT. This chain joins TRBV7-9 and TRBJ1-1; 7 nucleotides agree with TRBD1. Losses at the gene ends were 4 bases for V and 4 bases for J; bases not matched to a gene: 6. Germline V gene data show CDR1 as SEHNR and CDR2 as FQNEAQ (reference sequence). The CDR3 length is 14 residues. Full variable domain (missing parts from reference TRBV7-9 and TRBJ1-1): DTGVSQNPRHKITKRGQNVTFRCDPISEHNRLYWYRQTLGQGPEFLTYFQNEAQLEKSRLLSDRFSAERPKGSFSTLEIQRTEQGDSAMYLCASSSRQGGTEAFFGQGTRLTVV.